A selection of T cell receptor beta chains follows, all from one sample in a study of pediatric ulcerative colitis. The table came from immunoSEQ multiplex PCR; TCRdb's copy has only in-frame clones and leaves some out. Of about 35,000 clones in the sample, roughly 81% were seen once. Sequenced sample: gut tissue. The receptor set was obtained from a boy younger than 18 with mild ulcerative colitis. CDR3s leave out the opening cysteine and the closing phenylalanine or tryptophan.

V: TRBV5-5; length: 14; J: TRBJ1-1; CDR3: ASSLGVTGVGSEAF
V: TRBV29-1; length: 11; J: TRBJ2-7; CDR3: SAKRGGVDEQY
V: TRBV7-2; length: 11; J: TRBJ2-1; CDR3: ASSRLGVNEQF
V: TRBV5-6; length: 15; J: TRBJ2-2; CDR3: ASSLYRVTANTGELF
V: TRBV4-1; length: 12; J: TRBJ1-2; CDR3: ASSPNRDGYGYT
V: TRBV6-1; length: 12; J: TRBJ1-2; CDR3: ASSEAGTGYGYT
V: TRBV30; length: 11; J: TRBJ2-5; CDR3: AWSFAYQETQY
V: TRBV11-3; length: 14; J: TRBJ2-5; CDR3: ASSLLLAGGGETQY
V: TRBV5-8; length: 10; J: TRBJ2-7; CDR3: ASGRQGAEQY
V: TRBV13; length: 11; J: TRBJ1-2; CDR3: ASSLMGNYGYT